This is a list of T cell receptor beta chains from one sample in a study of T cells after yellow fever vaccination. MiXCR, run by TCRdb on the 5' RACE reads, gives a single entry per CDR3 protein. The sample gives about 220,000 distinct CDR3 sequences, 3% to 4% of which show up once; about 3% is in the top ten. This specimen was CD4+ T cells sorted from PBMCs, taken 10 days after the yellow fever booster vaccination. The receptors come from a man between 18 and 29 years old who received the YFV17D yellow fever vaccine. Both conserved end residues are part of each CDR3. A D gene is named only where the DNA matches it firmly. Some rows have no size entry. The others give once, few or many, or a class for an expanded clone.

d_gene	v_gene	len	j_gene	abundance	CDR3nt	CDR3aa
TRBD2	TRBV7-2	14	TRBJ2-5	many	TGTGCCAGCGGCCTTAGCGGGGTCCAAGAGACCCAGTACTTC	CASGLSGVQETQYF
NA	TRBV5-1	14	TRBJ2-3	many	TGCGCCAGCAGCTTGGACGGGAGCACAGATACGCAGTATTTT	CASSLDGSTDTQYF
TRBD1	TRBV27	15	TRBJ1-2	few	TGTGCCAGCAGTTCACGGACAGGGCCCAACTATGGCTACACCTTC	CASSSRTGPNYGYTF
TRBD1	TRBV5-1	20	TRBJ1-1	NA	TGCGCCAGCAGGCTAAGGACAGGGGGAGTTCTGATGGACCTTAACACTGAAGCTTTCTTT	CASRLRTGGVLMDLNTEAFF
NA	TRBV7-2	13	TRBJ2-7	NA	TGTGCCAGCAGCTCACCGAGCTCCTACGAGCAGTACTTC	CASSSPSSYEQYF
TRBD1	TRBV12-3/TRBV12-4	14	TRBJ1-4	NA	TGTGCCAGCAGGAGGGACAGTCTGGATGAAAAACTGTTTTTT	CASRRDSLDEKLFF
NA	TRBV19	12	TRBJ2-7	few	TGTGCCAGTAAGGGCCAGGAAGGCGAGCAGTACTTC	CASKGQEGEQYF
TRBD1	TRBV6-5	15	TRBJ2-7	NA	TGTGCCAGCAGTTACTTAGACGGACAGGTGTACGAGCAGTACTTC	CASSYLDGQVYEQYF
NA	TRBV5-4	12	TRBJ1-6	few	TGTGCCAGCAGCTTGGAAGTATCACCCCTCCACTTT	CASSLEVSPLHF
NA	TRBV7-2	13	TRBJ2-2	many	TGTGCCAGCAGCTTGACGAACACCGGGGAGCTGTTTTTT	CASSLTNTGELFF
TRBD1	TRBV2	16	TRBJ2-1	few	TGTGCCAGCAGGAAGGACAGGGGTAGCTCCTACAATGAGCAGTTCTTC	CASRKDRGSSYNEQFF
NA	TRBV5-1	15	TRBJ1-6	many	TGCGCCAGCAGCTTGTGGGGGTCCGGGGATTCACCCCTCCACTTT	CASSLWGSGDSPLHF
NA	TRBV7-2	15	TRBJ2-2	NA	TGTGCCAGCAGCTTAGCGCATGGGTTCACCGGGGAGCTGTTTTTT	CASSLAHGFTGELFF
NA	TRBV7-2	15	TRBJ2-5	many	TGTGCCAGCAGCTTAGCGCTGGTCGGACAGCCGGCCCAGTACTTC	CASSLALVGQPAQYF
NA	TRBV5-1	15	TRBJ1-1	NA	TGCGCCAGCAGCACAGGGTTCGGGGGGAACACTGAAGCTTTCTTT	CASSTGFGGNTEAFF
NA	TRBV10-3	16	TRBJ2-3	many	TGTGCCAACTCCGGCGGGGGCCCAACTGGGACAGATACGCAGTATTTT	CANSGGGPTGTDTQYF
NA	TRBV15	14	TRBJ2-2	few	TGTGCCACCAGCAGAGATCGGGGAACTAGGGAGCTGTTTTTT	CATSRDRGTRELFF